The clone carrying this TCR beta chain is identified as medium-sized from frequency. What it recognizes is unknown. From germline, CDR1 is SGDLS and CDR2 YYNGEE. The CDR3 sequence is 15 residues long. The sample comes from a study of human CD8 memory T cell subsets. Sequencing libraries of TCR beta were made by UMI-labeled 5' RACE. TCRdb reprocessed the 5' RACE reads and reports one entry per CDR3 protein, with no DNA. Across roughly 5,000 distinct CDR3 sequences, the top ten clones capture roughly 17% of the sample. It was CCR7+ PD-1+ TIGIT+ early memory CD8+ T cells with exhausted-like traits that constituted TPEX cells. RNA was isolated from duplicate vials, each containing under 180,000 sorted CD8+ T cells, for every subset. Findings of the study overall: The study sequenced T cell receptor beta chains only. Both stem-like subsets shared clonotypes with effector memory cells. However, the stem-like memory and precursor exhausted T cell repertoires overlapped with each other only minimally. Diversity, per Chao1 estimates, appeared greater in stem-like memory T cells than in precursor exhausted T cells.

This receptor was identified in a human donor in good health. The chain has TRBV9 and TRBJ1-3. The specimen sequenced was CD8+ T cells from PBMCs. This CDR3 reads CASSVAGAPGNTIYF.